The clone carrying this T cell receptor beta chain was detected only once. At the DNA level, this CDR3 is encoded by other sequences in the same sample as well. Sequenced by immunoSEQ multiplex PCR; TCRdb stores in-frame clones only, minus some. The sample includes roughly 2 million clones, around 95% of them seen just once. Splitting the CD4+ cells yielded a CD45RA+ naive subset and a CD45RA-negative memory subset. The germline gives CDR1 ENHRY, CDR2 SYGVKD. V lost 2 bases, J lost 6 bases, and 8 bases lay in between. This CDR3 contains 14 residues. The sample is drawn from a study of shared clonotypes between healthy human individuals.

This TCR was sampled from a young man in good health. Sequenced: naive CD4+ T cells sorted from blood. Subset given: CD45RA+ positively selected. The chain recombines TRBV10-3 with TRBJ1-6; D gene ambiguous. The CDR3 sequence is CAISEGRVNSPLHF. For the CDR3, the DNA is TGTGCCATCAGTGAGGGGCGGGTTAATTCACCCCTCCACTTT.